Listed below are T cell receptor beta chains from one sample, sequenced in a study of preoperative IRX-2 immunotherapy in early breast cancer. The table came from immunoSEQ multiplex PCR; TCRdb's copy has only in-frame clones and leaves some out. The sample holds over 30,000 clones, approximately 89% seen once. The source was tumor tissue, collected after IRX-2 immunotherapy. These receptors were collected from a human donor with breast cancer. Both conserved end residues are part of each CDR3. D genes are given only for firm matches. Only some rows state a clone size, as once, few, many or a class for expanded clones.

>14|-|TRBV5-1|TRBJ1-1|-
CASTLHSGNTEAFF
TGCGCCAGCACCTTACATTCAGGGAACACTGAAGCTTTCTTT
>15|-|TRBV6-8|TRBJ1-3|-
CASSYSSISGNTIYF
TGTGCCAGCAGTTACTCCTCCATATCTGGAAACACCATATATTTT
>16|TRBD2|TRBV6-8|TRBJ2-3|-
CASRRVTSGGSDTQYF
TGTGCCAGCAGACGGGTTACTAGCGGGGGTTCGGATACGCAGTATTTT
>13|TRBD2|TRBV30|TRBJ2-3|-
CTLDGGGTDTQYF
TGTACGCTGGATGGGGGGGGCACAGATACGCAGTATTTT
>14|-|TRBV6-8|TRBJ1-6|few
CATGFRGQNSPLHF
TGTGCCACAGGGTTCAGGGGTCAGAATTCACCCCTCCACTTT
>13|-|TRBV6-8|TRBJ2-2|-
CASSYSWTGELFF
TGTGCCAGCAGTTACTCGTGGACCGGGGAGCTGTTTTTT
>14|-|TRBV10-2|TRBJ1-1|-
CASSEHRVDTEAFF
TGCGCCAGCAGTGAGCACAGGGTTGACACTGAAGCTTTCTTT
>15|TRBD2|TRBV5-1|TRBJ2-5|-
CASSLREGSRETQYF
TGCGCCAGCAGCTTGAGGGAGGGTTCGCGAGAGACCCAGTACTTC
>18|TRBD2|TRBV6-8|TRBJ2-1|-
CASSSPYRTSGGYNEQFF
TGTGCCAGCAGTTCCCCGTATAGGACTAGCGGGGGGTACAATGAGCAGTTCTTC
>15|TRBD1|TRBV6-8|TRBJ1-5|-
CASSSGQTSNQPQHF
TGTGCCAGCAGTTCGGGACAGACAAGCAATCAGCCCCAGCATTTT
>14|TRBD1|TRBV7-6|TRBJ2-3|-
CASRRQGLTDTQYF
TGTGCCAGCCGGAGACAGGGCCTCACAGATACGCAGTATTTT
>14|-|TRBV9|TRBJ2-3|-
CASSGDFSRGTQYF
TGTGCCAGCAGCGGAGACTTCTCCCGAGGTACGCAGTATTTT
>15|-|TRBV30|TRBJ1-5|-
CAWSGPGMSNQPQHF
TGTGCCTGGAGTGGACCAGGGATGAGCAATCAGCCCCAGCATTTT
>15|TRBD1|TRBV19|TRBJ1-5|-
CASSSQGGPNQPQHF
TGTGCCAGTAGTTCACAGGGGGGCCCCAATCAGCCCCAGCATTTT
>19|-|TRBV12-2|TRBJ2-5|-
CATAYMTSVLRGGQETQYF
TGTGCCACCGCCTACATGACTAGCGTACTAAGGGGCGGGCAAGAGACCCAGTACTTC
>16|TRBD1|TRBV6-8|TRBJ1-2|-
CAISPEYQTGEVGYTF
TGTGCCATCAGTCCGGAGTACCAGACAGGGGAAGTTGGCTACACCTTC
>16|TRBD1|TRBV6-7|TRBJ2-1|-
CASSYSGTGEYNEQFF
TGTGCCAGTAGTTACTCCGGGACAGGGGAATACAATGAGCAGTTCTTC
>14|-|TRBV5-1|TRBJ2-3|-
CASSSTSGADTQYF
TGCGCCAGCAGTTCAACCTCCGGGGCAGATACGCAGTATTTT
>17|TRBD2|TRBV11-3|TRBJ2-5|-
CASSQYSGRGYQETQYF
TGTGCCAGCAGCCAGTATAGCGGGAGGGGTTACCAAGAGACCCAGTACTTC
>14|TRBD1|TRBV7-1|TRBJ1-1|once
CASSATGTGTEAFF
TGTGCCAGCAGCGCTACCGGGACAGGCACTGAAGCTTTCTTT
>14|-|TRBV19|TRBJ1-1|-
CASSYGTAGTEAFF
TGTGCCAGTAGTTACGGGACCGCGGGCACTGAAGCTTTCTTT
>13|TRBD1|TRBV29-1|TRBJ1-2|-
CSVTQGGNYGYTF
TGCAGCGTGACTCAGGGGGGGAACTATGGCTACACCTTC
>17|-|TRBV6-8|TRBJ1-5|-
CASSYYVYIGSNQPQHF
TGTGCCAGCAGTTACTACGTTTATATTGGGAGCAATCAGCCCCAGCATTTT
>15|TRBD1|TRBV5-1|TRBJ1-4|-
CASSHGQGDNEKLFF
TGCGCCAGCAGCCATGGACAGGGGGATAATGAAAAACTGTTTTTT
>17|TRBD1|TRBV18|TRBJ1-1|-
CASSPPLTGATNTEAFF
TGTGCCAGCTCACCACCTTTGACAGGGGCAACGAACACTGAAGCTTTCTTT
>16|TRBD1|TRBV7-1|TRBJ2-4|-
CASSPTGDVAKNIQYF
TGTGCCAGCAGCCCCACAGGGGACGTAGCCAAAAACATTCAGTACTTC
>14|-|TRBV19|TRBJ2-5|-
CACAGDRFQETQYF
TGTGCCTGCGCTGGAGACAGATTTCAAGAGACCCAGTACTTC
>15|TRBD1|TRBV7-7|TRBJ2-1|-
CASSPGTGLVNEQFF
TGTGCCAGCAGCCCCGGGACAGGGCTTGTCAATGAGCAGTTCTTC
>15|-|TRBV6-8|TRBJ1-2|-
CASSSLSAGSYGYTF
TGTGCCAGCAGTTCCTTAAGCGCCGGGTCCTATGGCTACACCTTC
>13|-|TRBV6-8|TRBJ2-3|-
CASSGALTDTQYF
TGTGCCAGCAGTGGAGCACTCACAGATACGCAGTATTTT
>16|TRBD1|TRBV7-7|TRBJ2-3|-
CASSLRRTGGTDTQYF
TGTGCCAGCAGCTTACGGAGGACAGGGGGCACAGATACGCAGTATTTT
>15|-|TRBV12-5|TRBJ2-3|-
CASGLLLGFTDTQYF
TGTGCTAGTGGTTTGTTGTTGGGGTTCACAGATACGCAGTATTTT
>14|TRBD1|TRBV28|TRBJ2-1|-
CASRGQGALNEQFF
TGTGCCAGCAGGGGACAGGGGGCCCTCAATGAGCAGTTCTTC
>14|TRBD1|TRBV6-8|TRBJ1-2|-
CASGSRTGIDGYTF
TGTGCCAGCGGATCTAGGACAGGGATTGATGGCTACACCTTC
>15|-|TRBV14|TRBJ1-6|-
CASSQGRGFGSPLHF
TGTGCCAGCAGCCAAGGGAGAGGTTTTGGTTCACCCCTCCACTTT
>12|TRBD1|TRBV6-8|TRBJ1-6|-
CASRTGDSPLHF
TGTGCCAGCAGAACAGGGGATTCACCCCTCCACTTT
>15|-|TRBV18|TRBJ1-1|-
CASSPPRTANTEAFF
TGTGCCAGCTCACCACCGAGGACGGCGAACACTGAAGCTTTCTTT
>14|TRBD1|TRBV29-1|TRBJ1-2|-
CSVGQGGAFYGYTF
TGCAGCGTTGGACAGGGAGGGGCTTTCTATGGCTACACCTTC
>14|-|TRBV7-7|TRBJ2-5|-
CASSWGGSQETQYF
TGTGCCAGCAGCTGGGGTGGGTCCCAAGAGACCCAGTACTTC
>13|-|TRBV7-1|TRBJ1-2|-
CASSPEYNYGYTF
TGTGCCAGCAGCCCTGAGTATAACTATGGCTACACCTTC
>16|-|TRBV11-3|TRBJ1-2|-
CASSQSGTRRGYGYTF
TGTGCCAGCAGCCAGAGCGGGACAAGGAGGGGCTATGGCTACACCTTC
>15|TRBD1|TRBV6-8|TRBJ1-1|once
CASSPIDRVNTEAFF
TGTGCCAGCAGTCCTATAGACAGGGTGAACACTGAAGCTTTCTTT
>14|-|TRBV7-4|TRBJ1-1|-
CASSLMAGNTEAFF
TGTGCCAGCAGCTTAATGGCAGGAAACACTGAAGCTTTCTTT
>15|TRBD1|TRBV19|TRBJ1-2|-
CASSIGQGIRDGYTF
TGTGCCAGTAGTATAGGACAGGGAATCCGGGATGGCTACACCTTC
>15|-|TRBV7-1|TRBJ2-7|-
CASSLKGSSSYEQYF
TGTGCCAGCAGCTTGAAAGGCTCTAGCTCCTACGAGCAGTACTTC